Shown below are 3 T cell receptor beta chains from a single sample sequenced in a study of CD8 T cells in Susac syndrome. An amount of RNA that ranged from roughly 0.45 to 1 ug was reverse transcribed with random hexamers. One entry per CDR3 protein results from TCRdb running MiXCR on the immunoSEQ multiplex PCR reads. The sample lists 400,000 to 550,000 distinct CDR3 sequences, more than 80% seen once, with approximately 0.12% in the top ten. The sequenced sample was CD8+ T cells from PBMCs. These receptors were obtained from a human donor with multiple sclerosis.

The chain couples TRBV20-1 to TRBJ1-2; D remains ambiguous. From germline, CDR1 is DFQATT and CDR2 SNEGSKA (reference sequence). The V gene lost 0 bases and the J gene lost 2 bases, with 10 bases spanning the gap. This CDR3 spans 14 amino acids. CDR3 loop: CSARDPILNYGYTF. CDR3 bases: TGCAGTGCTAGAGATCCCATTTTGAACTATGGCTACACCTTC.

This clonotype was detected only a few times. The rearrangement links TRBV20-1 to TRBJ2-7; no firm D call. This CDR3 spans 13 amino acids. Germline V CDR1 and CDR2: DFQATT, SNEGSKA (reference sequence). V was pared by 5 bases and J by 6 bases, with 17 bases between. CDR3 loop: CSAVAESSSEQYF. The CDR3 DNA is TGCAGTGCTGTAGCAGAGAGCTCATCCGAGCAGTACTTC.

This chain connects TRBV12-3 or TRBV12-4 to TRBJ2-7, with 9 bases identical to TRBD1. The CDR3 runs 15 residues. The V segment lost 5 bases and the J segment 3 bases; nucleotides outside the gene matches: 8. In DNA, the CDR3 is TGTGCCAGCAGTGAGGGACAGGGCATTTACTACGAGCAGTACTTC. It translates to CASSEGQGIYYEQYF.